Listed below are T cell receptor beta chains from one sample, sequenced in a study of blood T cell repertoires in COVID-19. Only in-frame clones appear in the TCRdb table, and some are missing; sequencing was by immunoSEQ multiplex PCR. This table holds 180,000 or so clones, 70% to 85% found once. Sequenced sample: peripheral blood. These receptors were taken from a woman of 80 years or more with acute or convalescent COVID-19. Both conserved end residues are part of each CDR3. A D gene is named only where the DNA matches it firmly. Some rows have no size entry. The others give once, few or many, or a class for an expanded clone.

CSVEGTRGAGGNNEQFF,TGCAGCGTTGAAGGGACCCGGGGAGCGGGAGGTAACAATGAGCAGTTCTTC,TRBV29-1,.,TRBD2,TRBJ2-1
CASSPGARGRGSTDTQYF,TGTGCCAGCAGCCCGGGGGCGCGGGGGAGGGGTAGCACAGATACGCAGTATTTT,TRBV5-4,.,.,TRBJ2-3
CASSVDGQGDFGYTF,TGTGCCAGCAGCGTAGACGGACAGGGGGATTTTGGCTACACCTTC,TRBV9,.,TRBD1,TRBJ1-2
CASSLTPNEQFF,TGTGCCAGCAGCTTGACTCCCAATGAGCAGTTCTTC,TRBV7-9,once,.,TRBJ2-1
CASSISPGRGGNQPQHF,TGTGCCAGTAGTATCTCCCCCGGCAGGGGCGGCAATCAGCCCCAGCATTTT,TRBV19,.,.,TRBJ1-5
CASSVAAGATGELFF,TGTGCCAGCAGCGTAGCTGCGGGGGCAACCGGGGAGCTGTTTTTT,TRBV9,.,.,TRBJ2-2
CASSGAGVGRVSGYTF,TGTGCCAGCAGTGGGGCAGGGGTCGGTCGTGTGAGTGGCTACACCTTC,TRBV6-1,.,.,TRBJ1-2
CASSLGRGAGYTF,TGTGCCAGCAGCTTGGGGAGGGGCGCGGGCTACACCTTC,TRBV5-6,.,.,TRBJ1-2
CASSPRLTHSYEQYF,TGTGCCAGCAGCCCTAGACTAACCCACTCCTACGAGCAGTACTTC,TRBV14,.,.,TRBJ2-7
CASSPGTGGHSNYGYTF,TGTGCCAGCAGCCCTGGGACAGGGGGACACTCTAACTATGGCTACACCTTC,TRBV5-4,.,TRBD1,TRBJ1-2
CASSPPGGWAYEQYF,TGTGCCAGCAGTCCCCCAGGAGGATGGGCCTACGAGCAGTACTTC,TRBV27,.,.,TRBJ2-7
CASSYGTGEINYGYTF,TGTGCCAGCTCTTACGGGACAGGAGAGATTAACTATGGCTACACCTTC,TRBV18,.,TRBD1,TRBJ1-2
CASRRGLQSYNEQFF,TGTGCCAGCAGGCGGGGACTGCAATCCTACAATGAGCAGTTCTTC,TRBV6-5,.,.,TRBJ2-1
CASSLGAGPNEQFF,TGTGCCAGCAGCTTAGGGGCGGGACCCAATGAGCAGTTCTTC,TRBV7-2,.,.,TRBJ2-1
CASSVGTSGTYEQYF,TGTGCCAGCAGCGTCGGGACTAGCGGGACCTACGAGCAGTACTTC,TRBV5-4,.,TRBD2,TRBJ2-7
CASSQGQGNNEQFF,TGTGCCAGCAGCCAAGGACAGGGAAACAATGAGCAGTTCTTC,TRBV7-3,.,TRBD1,TRBJ2-1
CASSSRPGQGSEAFF,TGCGCCAGCAGTTCTCGACCGGGACAGGGATCTGAAGCTTTCTTT,TRBV5-1,.,TRBD1,TRBJ1-1
CASSSYTHEQYF,TGTGCCAGCAGCTCCTATACCCACGAGCAGTACTTC,TRBV7-9,.,.,TRBJ2-7
CSARDYYEQYF,TGCAGTGCTAGAGACTATTACGAGCAGTACTTC,TRBV20-1,.,.,TRBJ2-7
CASSTWRGTEAFF,TGCGCCAGCAGCACTTGGCGGGGGACTGAAGCTTTCTTT,TRBV5-1,.,.,TRBJ1-1
CASSPLTDRAGGYTF,TGCGCCAGCAGCCCCCTTACGGACAGGGCGGGTGGCTACACCTTC,TRBV4-1,.,TRBD1,TRBJ1-2
CASFRREGVNEQFF,TGTGCCAGCTTTCGACGGGAGGGCGTCAATGAGCAGTTCTTC,TRBV7-2,.,TRBD2,TRBJ2-1
CATSAVSYNEQFF,TGTGCCACCAGTGCCGTCTCCTACAATGAGCAGTTCTTC,TRBV24-1,.,.,TRBJ2-1
CASSLREEEGYEQYF,TGTGCCAGCAGCCTCCGGGAGGAGGAAGGCTACGAGCAGTACTTC,TRBV7-8,many,TRBD2,TRBJ2-7
CASSQGGQVSSYEQYF,TGTGCCAGCAGCCAAGGTGGGCAGGTAAGCTCCTACGAGCAGTACTTC,TRBV3-1/TRBV3-2,.,.,TRBJ2-7
CASSAGLGRETQYF,TGTGCCAGCAGCGCGGGACTAGGGCGAGAGACCCAGTACTTC,TRBV5-4,.,TRBD2,TRBJ2-5
CASSRTDNEQFF,TGTGCCAGCAGCAGGACTGACAATGAGCAGTTCTTC,TRBV12-3/TRBV12-4,once,.,TRBJ2-1
CASSFGGGKGEQFF,TGCGCCAGCAGCTTTGGCGGGGGTAAGGGTGAGCAGTTCTTC,TRBV5-1,.,TRBD2,TRBJ2-1
CASSLDSPNTEAFF,TGCGCCAGCAGCCTGGACAGCCCGAACACTGAAGCTTTCTTT,TRBV5-1,.,.,TRBJ1-1
CASSRDSGNTIYF,TGTGCCAGCAGCCGGGACAGCGGAAACACCATATATTTT,TRBV9,.,TRBD1,TRBJ1-3
CARIAGGEDTQYF,TGCGCCAGGATAGCGGGCGGGGAAGATACGCAGTATTTT,TRBV10-2,.,TRBD2,TRBJ2-3
CASSLTGAGVALCSNQPQHF,TGTGCCAGCAGCTTAACGGGGGCTGGGGTTGCACTGTGTAGCAATCAGCCCCAGCATTTT,TRBV7-3,few,.,TRBJ1-5
CASSLSGQGAGGNTIYF,TGCGCCAGCAGCTTGTCAGGACAGGGGGCAGGTGGAAACACCATATATTTT,TRBV5-1,.,TRBD1,TRBJ1-3
CASSYSTSGDTQYF,TGTGCCAGCAGTTACTCGACTAGCGGAGATACGCAGTATTTT,TRBV6-2/TRBV6-3,few,TRBD2,TRBJ2-3
CASKRSTGGASYNSPLHF,TGTGCCAGCAAGAGGAGCACCGGCGGGGCATCCTATAATTCACCCCTCCACTTT,TRBV2,.,.,TRBJ1-6
CASRQGQRGEKLFF,TGTGCCAGCAGGCAGGGACAGCGGGGGGAAAAACTGTTTTTT,TRBV6-5,.,TRBD1,TRBJ1-4
CASSPRRILTNYGYTF,TGTGCCAGCAGCCCCCGGAGGATCCTTACGAACTATGGCTACACCTTC,TRBV3-1/TRBV3-2,.,.,TRBJ1-2
CASSDYTEAFF,TGCGCCAGCAGTGACTACACTGAAGCTTTCTTT,TRBV4-1,.,.,TRBJ1-1
CATSDWQNIFGGYTF,TGTGCCACCAGTGATTGGCAGAATATCTTTGGTGGCTACACCTTC,TRBV24-1,.,.,TRBJ1-2
CASSGGTGGAGELFF,TGTGCCAGTAGTGGGGGGACAGGGGGAGCCGGGGAGCTGTTTTTT,TRBV19,once,TRBD1,TRBJ2-2
CASSTRRTSGANEQFF,TGTGCCAGCAGTACCCGTCGGACTAGCGGGGCAAATGAGCAGTTCTTC,TRBV6-2/TRBV6-3,few,TRBD2,TRBJ2-1
CASSPESHEQYF,TGTGCCAGCTCACCAGAGTCCCACGAGCAGTACTTC,TRBV18,.,.,TRBJ2-7
CASSPLGGVNGYTF,TGTGCCAGCAGCCCACTAGGAGGGGTGAATGGCTACACCTTC,TRBV9,.,.,TRBJ1-2
CASSPQGQNYEQYF,TGTGCCAGTAGCCCCCAGGGACAGAACTACGAGCAGTACTTC,TRBV19,.,TRBD1,TRBJ2-7
CASTPGPQGWYF,TGTGCCAGTACACCCGGGCCTCAGGGTTGGTACTTC,TRBV2,.,.,TRBJ2-7
CATSRDQGTGNTIYF,TGTGCCACCAGCAGAGATCAGGGAACTGGAAACACCATATATTTT,TRBV15,.,.,TRBJ1-3
CAGRFPGTGELFF,TGTGCCGGGAGATTCCCGGGGACCGGGGAGCTGTTTTTT,TRBV30,.,.,TRBJ2-2
CASSQRPGQGNEKLFF,TGTGCCAGCAGCCAGAGACCGGGACAGGGGAATGAAAAACTGTTTTTT,TRBV14,.,TRBD1,TRBJ1-4
CAWSSVATNEKLFF,TGTGCCTGGAGTAGCGTTGCAACTAATGAAAAACTGTTTTTT,TRBV30,.,.,TRBJ1-4
CASSQVGEGDREQYF,TGTGCCAGCAGCCAAGTGGGTGAGGGGGATCGCGAGCAGTACTTC,TRBV4-2,.,.,TRBJ2-7
CASSLYRSPRGSGANVLTF,TGTGCCAGCAGTTTATACCGCTCCCCGCGAGGGTCTGGGGCCAACGTCCTGACTTTC,TRBV27,few,.,TRBJ2-6
CASSSPGQGKLYEQYF,TGTGCCAGCAGTTCGCCCGGACAGGGTAAACTCTACGAGCAGTACTTC,TRBV6-5,.,TRBD1,TRBJ2-7
CASSLVAGRETQYF,TGCGCCAGCAGCTTGGTAGCAGGGAGGGAGACCCAGTACTTC,TRBV5-1,.,.,TRBJ2-5
CASSLRRIWGNQPQHF,TGTGCCAGCAGCCTGCGGCGAATATGGGGCAATCAGCCCCAGCATTTT,TRBV5-6,.,.,TRBJ1-5